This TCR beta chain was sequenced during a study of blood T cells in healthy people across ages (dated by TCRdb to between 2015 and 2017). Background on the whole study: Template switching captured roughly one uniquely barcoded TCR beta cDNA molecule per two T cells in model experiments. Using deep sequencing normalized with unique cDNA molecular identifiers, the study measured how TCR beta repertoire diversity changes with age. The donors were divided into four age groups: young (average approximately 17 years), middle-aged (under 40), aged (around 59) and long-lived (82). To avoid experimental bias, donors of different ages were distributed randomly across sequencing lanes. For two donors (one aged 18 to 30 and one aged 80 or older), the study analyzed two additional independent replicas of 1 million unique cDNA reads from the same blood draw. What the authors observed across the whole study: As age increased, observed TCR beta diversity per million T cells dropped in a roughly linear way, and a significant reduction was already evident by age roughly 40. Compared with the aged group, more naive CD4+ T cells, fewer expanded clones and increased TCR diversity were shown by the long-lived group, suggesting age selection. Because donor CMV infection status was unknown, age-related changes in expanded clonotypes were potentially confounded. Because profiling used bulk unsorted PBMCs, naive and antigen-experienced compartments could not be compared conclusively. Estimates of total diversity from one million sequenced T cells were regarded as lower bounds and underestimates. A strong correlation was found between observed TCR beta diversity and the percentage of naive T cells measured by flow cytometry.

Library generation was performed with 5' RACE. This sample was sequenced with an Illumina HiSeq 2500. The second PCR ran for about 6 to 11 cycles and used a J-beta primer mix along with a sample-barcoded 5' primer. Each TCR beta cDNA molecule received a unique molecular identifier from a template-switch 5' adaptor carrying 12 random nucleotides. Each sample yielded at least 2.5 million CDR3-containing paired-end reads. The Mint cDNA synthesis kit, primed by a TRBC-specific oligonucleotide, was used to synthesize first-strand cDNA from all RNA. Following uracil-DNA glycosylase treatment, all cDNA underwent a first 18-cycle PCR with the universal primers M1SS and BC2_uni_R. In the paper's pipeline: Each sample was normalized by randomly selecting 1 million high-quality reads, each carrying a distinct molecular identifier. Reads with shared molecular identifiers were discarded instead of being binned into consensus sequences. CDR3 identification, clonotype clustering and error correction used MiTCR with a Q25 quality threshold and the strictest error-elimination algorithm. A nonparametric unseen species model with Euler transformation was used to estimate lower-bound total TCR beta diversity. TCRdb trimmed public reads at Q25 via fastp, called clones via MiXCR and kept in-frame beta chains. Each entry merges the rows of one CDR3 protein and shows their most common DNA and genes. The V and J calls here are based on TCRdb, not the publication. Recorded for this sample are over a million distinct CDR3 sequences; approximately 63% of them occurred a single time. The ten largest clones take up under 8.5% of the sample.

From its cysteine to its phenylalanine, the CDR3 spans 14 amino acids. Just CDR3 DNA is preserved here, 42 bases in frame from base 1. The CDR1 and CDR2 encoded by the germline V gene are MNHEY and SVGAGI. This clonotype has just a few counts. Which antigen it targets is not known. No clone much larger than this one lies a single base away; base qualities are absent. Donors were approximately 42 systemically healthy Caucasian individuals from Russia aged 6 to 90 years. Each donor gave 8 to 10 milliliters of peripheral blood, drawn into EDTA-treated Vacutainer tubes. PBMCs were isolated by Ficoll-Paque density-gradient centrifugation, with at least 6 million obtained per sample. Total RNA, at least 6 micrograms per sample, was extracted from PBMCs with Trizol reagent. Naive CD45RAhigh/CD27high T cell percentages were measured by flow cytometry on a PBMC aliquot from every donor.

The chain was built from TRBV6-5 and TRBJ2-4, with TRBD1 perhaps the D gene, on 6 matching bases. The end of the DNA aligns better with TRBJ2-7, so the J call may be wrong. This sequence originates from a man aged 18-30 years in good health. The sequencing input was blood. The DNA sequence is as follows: TGTGCCAGCAGTGAGGGCCAGGGGAAGAACGAGCAGTACTTC. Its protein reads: CASSEGQGKNEQYF.